These 8 T cell receptor beta chains came from one sample sequenced in a study of T cells after yellow fever vaccination. MiXCR, run by TCRdb on the 5' RACE reads, gives a single entry per CDR3 protein. The sample has some 500,000 distinct CDR3 sequences; about 13% are singletons. Sequenced material: PBMCs, taken on the day of the yellow fever booster vaccination. Source of these receptors: a man younger than 40 who received the YFV17D yellow fever vaccine.

The chain carries TRBV11-2 and TRBJ2-5; TRBD2 agrees at 16 bases. With V trimmed by 5 bases and J by 5 bases, 11 bases remained unmatched. From germline, CDR1 is SGHAT and CDR2 FQNNGV. The CDR3 has 18 residues. The DNA of the CDR3 is TGTGCCAGCAGCGAACCGCGGGGACTAGCGGGAGGGTGGGAGACCCAGTACTTC. Amino acid sequence: CASSEPRGLAGGWETQYF.

The V and J genes are TRBV15 and TRBJ2-7, with a possible D match to TRBD1 (6 bases). This CDR3 is built from 14 residues. V was pared by 1 base and J by 1 base, with 8 bases between. Germline V lookup: CDR1 LNHNV, CDR2 YYDKDF (reference sequence). CDR3 sequence: CATSRGRGSYEQYF. The CDR3 DNA reads as TGTGCCACCAGCAGAGGAAGGGGGTCCTACGAGCAGTACTTC.

The V call is TRBV5-5, the J call TRBJ1-2; maybe TRBD1 (6 bases). The CDR3 totals 13 residues. Germline lookup yields CDR1 SGHKS and CDR2 YYEKEE (reference sequence). V was cut by 6 bases and J by 5 bases, with 14 bases left in between. CDR3 DNA sequence: TGTGCCAGCACCCCGTCGGGACATTATGGCTACACCTTC. Translation gives CASTPSGHYGYTF. The full variable domain, rest sourced from reference TRBV5-5 and TRBJ1-2, is DAGVTQSPTHLIKTRGQQVTLRCSPISGHKSVSWYQQVLGQGPQFIFQYYEKEERGRGNFPDRFSARQFPNYSSELNVNALLLGDSALYLCASTPSGHYGYTFGSGTRLTVV.

This clonotype was seen more than once but under ten times. The CDR3 nucleotides are TGCGCCAGCAGCCTAGCGGTCCCCCGTGGCACAGATACGCAGTATTTT. Amino acids: CASSLAVPRGTDTQYF. The chain links TRBV4-3 to TRBJ2-3; D may be TRBD2 (6 bases). This CDR3 is built from 16 residues. V shed 4 bases and J shed 1 base, with 15 bases lying between them. Germline V gene sequence: CDR1 LGHNA, CDR2 YSLEER.

This clonotype occurred a few times. This chain connects TRBV12-3 or TRBV12-4 to TRBJ1-5; 8 bases are shared with TRBD1. V was pared by 5 bases and J by 3 bases, with 9 bases of the junction left unmatched. CDR3 size: 16 residues. CDR3 sequence: CASSPQGAVANQPQHF. The CDR3 bases are TGTGCCAGCAGTCCCCAGGGGGCTGTTGCCAATCAGCCCCAGCATTTT.

The J gene is TRBJ1-5, the V gene TRBV4-2, with a tentative D call TRBD1 (6 bases). The CDR3 extends over 14 amino acids. The germline V gene has CDR1 LGHNA and CDR2 YNFKEQ. Trimming shortened V by 2 bases and J by 6 bases, and 11 bases separated the two germline ends. CDR3 nucleotides: TGTGCCAGCAGCCAAACAAGGGGGGTTCAGCCCCAGCATTTT. This encodes CASSQTRGVQPQHF.

The V gene is TRBV20-1, the J gene TRBJ2-4; TRBD1 aligns across 7 bases. Germline loops: CDR1 DFQATT, CDR2 SNEGSKA (reference sequence). The trim removed 3 bases at V and 0 bases at J, leaving 8 bases unmatched. The CDR3 length is 16 residues. The CDR3 spells CSASIQGQQAKNIQYF. The CDR3 DNA reads as TGCAGTGCTAGTATCCAGGGACAGCAAGCCAAAAACATTCAGTACTTC.

This clonotype occurred a few times. The gene calls are TRBV14 and TRBJ2-7; D could derive from TRBD1 or TRBD2 (5 bases each). V shed 4 bases and J shed 6 bases, with 13 bases lying between them. This CDR3 region has 13 residues. Germline V gene lookup returns CDR1 SGHDN and CDR2 FVKESK. DNA of the CDR3: TGTGCCAGCAGCCGGGGACGGTGGGGCGAGCAGTACTTC. Protein product: CASSRGRWGEQYF.